This T cell receptor beta chain was captured in a study of T-cell reconstitution after alpha-beta-depleted transplantation in children. Unique molecular identifiers were used to barcode this TCRbeta library. TCRdb recomputed calls from the PCR reads with MiXCR, one row per CDR3 protein. The sample gives approximately 500,000 distinct CDR3 sequences, under 12% of which show up once; about 2% is in the top ten. Trimming removed 2 bases at V and 4 bases at J, with 18 bases between. There are 16 residues in the CDR3. The sample here was PBMCs, taken before TCRalphabeta/CD19-depleted stem cell transplant. V usage is TRBV23-1 and J usage is TRBJ2-7; no clear D. TRBV23-1 is identified as an open reading frame with a role that is uncertain. The sequence derives from a child younger than 10 with inherited bone marrow failure, due to receive a stem cell transplant. The chain's CDR3 is CASSQVEARRMYEQYF. CDR3 nucleotides: TGCGCCAGCAGTCAAGTCGAAGCGAGGAGAATGTACGAGCAGTACTTC.